This entry features one T cell receptor (beta chain) sequence. The data were taken from a study of OX40 agonist ivuxolimab in advanced cancers. Across the study: Given to patients was ivuxolimab, an agonistic anti-OX40 (CD134) antibody.

There are 14 residues in the CDR3. Trimming removed 6 bases from V and 3 bases from J, with 13 bases in between. Germline CDR1 reads SGHRS; CDR2 reads YFSETQ. TCRdb keeps only in-frame clones here, not all; method: immunoSEQ multiplex PCR. Of roughly 70,000 clones in the sample, approximately 90% were seen once. The sequencing here drew on CD4+ or CD8+ T cells sorted from blood, taken in a trial of the OX40 agonist ivuxolimab. This chain joins TRBV5-1 and TRBJ2-1; D remains unclear. The TCR originated in an adult with an advanced solid tumor such as melanoma, head and neck, liver or kidney cancer. This CDR3 reads CASTWGSSYNEQFF. The CDR3 coding sequence is TGCGCCAGCACCTGGGGTAGCAGCTACAATGAGCAGTTCTTC.